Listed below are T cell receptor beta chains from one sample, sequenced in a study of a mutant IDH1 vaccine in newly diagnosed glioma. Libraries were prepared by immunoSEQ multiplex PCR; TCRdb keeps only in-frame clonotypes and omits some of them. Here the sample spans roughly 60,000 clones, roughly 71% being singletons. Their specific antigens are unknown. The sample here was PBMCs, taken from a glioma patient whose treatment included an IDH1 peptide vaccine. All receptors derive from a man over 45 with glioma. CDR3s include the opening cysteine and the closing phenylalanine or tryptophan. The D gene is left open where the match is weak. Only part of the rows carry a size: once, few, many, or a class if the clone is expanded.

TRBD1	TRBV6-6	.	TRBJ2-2	CASSSLGQTTGELFF	TGTGCCAGCAGTTCCCTGGGACAGACCACCGGGGAGCTGTTTTTT
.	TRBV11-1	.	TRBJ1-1	CASSLARGTLGTEAFF	TGTGCCAGCAGCTTAGCCCGGGGCACCTTGGGCACTGAAGCTTTCTTT
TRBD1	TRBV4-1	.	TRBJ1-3	CASSSIRQGAWGNTIYF	TGCGCCAGCAGTTCGATACGACAGGGGGCGTGGGGAAACACCATATATTTT
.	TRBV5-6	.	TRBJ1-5	CASSWAQNQPQHF	TGTGCCAGCAGTTGGGCCCAGAATCAGCCCCAGCATTTT
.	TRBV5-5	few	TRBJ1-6	CASSLAGQENSPLHF	TGTGCCAGCAGCTTGGCCGGGCAGGAGAATTCACCCCTCCACTTT
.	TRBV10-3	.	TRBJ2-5	CAISDDGQETQYF	TGTGCCATCAGTGACGACGGCCAAGAGACCCAGTACTTC
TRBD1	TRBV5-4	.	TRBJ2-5	CASSQDREETQYF	TGTGCCAGCAGCCAGGACAGGGAAGAGACCCAGTACTTC
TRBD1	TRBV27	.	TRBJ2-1	CASSLGQSLYNEQFF	TGTGCCAGCAGTTTGGGACAGAGCCTGTACAATGAGCAGTTCTTC
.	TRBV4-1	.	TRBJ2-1	CASSPAGTATGVYNEQFF	TGCGCCAGCAGCCCCGCGGGGACAGCTACAGGGGTTTACAATGAGCAGTTCTTC
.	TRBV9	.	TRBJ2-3	CASSERGVADTQYF	TGTGCCAGCAGCGAAAGGGGGGTCGCAGATACGCAGTATTTT
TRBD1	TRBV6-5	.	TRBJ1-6	CASRPTGEGSPLHF	TGTGCCAGCAGACCAACAGGGGAGGGATCACCCCTCCACTTT
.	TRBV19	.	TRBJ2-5	CASSPLRDQETQYF	TGTGCCAGTAGTCCCCTGAGGGACCAAGAGACCCAGTACTTC
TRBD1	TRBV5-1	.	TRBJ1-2	CASSPLPDRGDYTF	TGCGCCAGCAGCCCTCTCCCCGACAGGGGGGACTACACCTTC
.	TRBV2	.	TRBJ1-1	CASSDETGNTEAFF	TGTGCCAGCAGTGACGAGACGGGGAACACTGAAGCTTTCTTT
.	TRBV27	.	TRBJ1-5	CASSPMEGYQPQHF	TGTGCCAGCAGTCCCATGGAGGGCTATCAGCCCCAGCATTTT
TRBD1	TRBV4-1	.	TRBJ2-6	CASSQLSRDRYMGANVLTF	TGCGCCAGCAGCCAACTCTCCCGGGACAGGTATATGGGGGCCAACGTCCTGACTTTC
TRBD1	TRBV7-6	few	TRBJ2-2	CASSSWGTGRNTGELFF	TGTGCCAGCAGCTCCTGGGGGACAGGGAGGAACACCGGGGAGCTGTTTTTT
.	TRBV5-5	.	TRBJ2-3	CASSPADTWTDTQYF	TGTGCCAGCAGCCCCGCTGATACGTGGACAGATACGCAGTATTTT
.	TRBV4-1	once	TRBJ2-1	CASSQEGRTDEQFF	TGCGCCAGCAGCCAAGAGGGTCGGACAGATGAGCAGTTCTTC
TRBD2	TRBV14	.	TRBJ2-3	CASSSGTSGDTQYF	TGTGCCAGCAGCTCGGGGACTAGCGGAGATACGCAGTATTTT
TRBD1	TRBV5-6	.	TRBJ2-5	CASSPRTGAYQETQYF	TGTGCCAGCAGCCCGAGGACAGGGGCCTACCAAGAGACCCAGTACTTC
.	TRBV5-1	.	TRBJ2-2	CASSLGGSGELFF	TGCGCCAGCAGCTTGGGCGGGTCCGGGGAGCTGTTTTTT
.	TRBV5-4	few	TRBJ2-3	CASSLQGFRTDTQYF	TGTGCCAGCAGCTTGCAGGGTTTTCGCACAGATACGCAGTATTTT
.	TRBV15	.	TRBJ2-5	CATSRENLQETQYF	TGTGCCACCAGCAGAGAGAATCTGCAAGAGACCCAGTACTTC
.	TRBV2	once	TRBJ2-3	CASSDSTDTQYF	TGTGCCAGCAGTGATAGCACAGATACGCAGTATTTT
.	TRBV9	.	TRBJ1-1	CASSVEGLATEAFF	TGTGCCAGCAGCGTAGAGGGTTTGGCCACTGAAGCTTTCTTT
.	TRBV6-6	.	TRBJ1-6	CASSYLEPRNSPLHF	TGTGCCAGCAGTTACTTGGAGCCACGGAATTCACCCCTCCACTTT
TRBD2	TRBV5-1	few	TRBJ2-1	CASSLEPAGKYNEQFF	TGCGCCAGCAGCTTGGAACCAGCGGGGAAATACAATGAGCAGTTCTTC
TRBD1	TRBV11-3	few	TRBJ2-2	CASSFEPTGAAGELFF	TGTGCCAGCAGCTTTGAACCTACAGGGGCGGCCGGGGAGCTGTTTTTT
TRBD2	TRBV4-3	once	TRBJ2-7	CASSHKLEGLADSYEQYF	TGCGCCAGCAGCCATAAACTCGAGGGACTAGCGGACTCCTACGAGCAGTACTTC
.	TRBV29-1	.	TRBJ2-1	CSVPPKGSYNEQFF	TGCAGCGTGCCCCCGAAGGGCTCCTACAATGAGCAGTTCTTC
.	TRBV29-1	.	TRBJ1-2	CSVVIAEGPYGYTF	TGCAGCGTTGTTATTGCTGAGGGACCCTATGGCTACACCTTC
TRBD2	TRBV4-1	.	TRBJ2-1	CASSQGLAGVLSNEQFF	TGCGCCAGCAGCCAGGGACTAGCGGGGGTCTTGTCCAATGAGCAGTTCTTC
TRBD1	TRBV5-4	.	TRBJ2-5	CASSPTGSWETQYF	TGTGCCAGCAGCCCGACAGGGTCGTGGGAGACCCAGTACTTC
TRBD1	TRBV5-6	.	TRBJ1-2	CASSRAGQEESYGYTF	TGTGCCAGCAGCCGGGCCGGACAGGAGGAGAGCTATGGCTACACCTTC
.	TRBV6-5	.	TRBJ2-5	CASSLRRRETQYF	TGTGCCAGCAGCCTCAGACGGAGGGAGACCCAGTACTTC
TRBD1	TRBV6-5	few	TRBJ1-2	CASSSTGGDIYGYTF	TGTGCCAGCAGTTCTACAGGGGGCGATATCTATGGCTACACCTTC
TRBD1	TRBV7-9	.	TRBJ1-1	CASSIRQGAAEAFF	TGTGCCAGCAGCATTCGACAGGGGGCGGCTGAAGCTTTCTTT
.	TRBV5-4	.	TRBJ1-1	CASSLDTAEAFF	TGTGCCAGCAGCTTGGATACAGCTGAAGCTTTCTTT
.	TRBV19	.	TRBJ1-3	CASSMEYWPISGNTIYF	TGTGCCAGTAGTATGGAATACTGGCCGATCTCTGGAAACACCATATATTTT
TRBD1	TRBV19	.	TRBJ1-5	CASSIWQGDQPQHF	TGTGCCAGTAGTATCTGGCAGGGGGACCAGCCCCAGCATTTT
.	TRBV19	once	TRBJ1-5	CASMSALTVSNQPQHF	TGTGCCAGTATGTCGGCGTTGACGGTTAGCAATCAGCCCCAGCATTTT
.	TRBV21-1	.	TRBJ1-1	CASSKEEGACTEAFF	TGTGCCAGCAGCAAAGAGGAGGGGGCTTGCACTGAAGCTTTCTTT
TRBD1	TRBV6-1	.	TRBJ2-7	CASSVIQGTLYEQYF	TGTGCCAGCAGTGTGATACAGGGGACCCTCTACGAGCAGTACTTC
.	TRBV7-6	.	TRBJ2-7	CASSYGRDGESYEQYF	TGTGCCAGCAGCTACGGACGGGACGGAGAATCCTACGAGCAGTACTTC
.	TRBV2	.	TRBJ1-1	CASSEVGRSPTEAFF	TGTGCCAGCAGTGAAGTTGGACGTTCCCCCACTGAAGCTTTCTTT